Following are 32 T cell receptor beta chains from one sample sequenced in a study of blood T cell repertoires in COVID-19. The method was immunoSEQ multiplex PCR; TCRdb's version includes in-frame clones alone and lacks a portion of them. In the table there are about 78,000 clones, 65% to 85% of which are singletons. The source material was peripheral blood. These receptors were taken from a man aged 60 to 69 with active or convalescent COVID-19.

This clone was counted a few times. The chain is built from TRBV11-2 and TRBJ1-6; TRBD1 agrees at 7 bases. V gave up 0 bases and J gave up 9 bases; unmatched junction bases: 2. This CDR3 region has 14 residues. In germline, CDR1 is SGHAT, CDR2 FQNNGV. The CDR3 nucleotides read TGTGCCAGCAGCTTAGAGGACAGGTTTTCACCCCTCCACTTT. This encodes CASSLEDRFSPLHF.

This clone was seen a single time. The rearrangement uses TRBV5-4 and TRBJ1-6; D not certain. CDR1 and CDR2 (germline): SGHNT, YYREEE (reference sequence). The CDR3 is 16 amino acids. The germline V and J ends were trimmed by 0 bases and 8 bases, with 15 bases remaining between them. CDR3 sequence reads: CASSLEGGRLDSPLHF. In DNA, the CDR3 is TGTGCCAGCAGCTTGGAAGGAGGGCGGCTCGATTCACCCCTCCACTTT.

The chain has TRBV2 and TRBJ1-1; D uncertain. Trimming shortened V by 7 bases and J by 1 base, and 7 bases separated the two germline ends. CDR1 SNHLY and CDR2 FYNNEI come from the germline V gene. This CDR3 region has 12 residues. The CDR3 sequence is CASNSPNTEAFF. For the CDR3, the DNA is TGTGCCAGCAACAGTCCGAACACTGAAGCTTTCTTT.

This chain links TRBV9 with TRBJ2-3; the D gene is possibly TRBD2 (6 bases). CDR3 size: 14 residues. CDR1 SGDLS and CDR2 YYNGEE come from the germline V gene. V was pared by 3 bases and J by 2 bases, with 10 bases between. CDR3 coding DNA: TGTGCCAGCAGCGCGCGGGGAGACACAGATACGCAGTATTTT. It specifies CASSARGDTDTQYF.

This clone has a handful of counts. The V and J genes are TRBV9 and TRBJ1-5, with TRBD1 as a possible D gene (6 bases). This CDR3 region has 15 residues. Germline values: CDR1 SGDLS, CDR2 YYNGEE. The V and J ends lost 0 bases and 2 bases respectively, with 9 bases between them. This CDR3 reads CASSVGAGGNQPQHF. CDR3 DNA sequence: TGTGCCAGCAGCGTAGGGGCAGGGGGCAATCAGCCCCAGCATTTT.

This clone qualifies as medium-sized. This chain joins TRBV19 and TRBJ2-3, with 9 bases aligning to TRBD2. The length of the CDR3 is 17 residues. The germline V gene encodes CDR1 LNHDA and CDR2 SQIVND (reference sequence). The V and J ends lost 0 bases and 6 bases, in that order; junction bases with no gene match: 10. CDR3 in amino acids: CASSIDLPVAGVDTQYF. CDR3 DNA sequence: TGTGCCAGTAGTATAGATCTCCCGGTAGCGGGGGTGGATACGCAGTATTTT.

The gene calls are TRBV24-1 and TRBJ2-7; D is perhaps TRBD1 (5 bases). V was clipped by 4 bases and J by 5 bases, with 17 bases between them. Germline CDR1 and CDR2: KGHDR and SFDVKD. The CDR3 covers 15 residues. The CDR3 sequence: CATSENRCFRDEQYF. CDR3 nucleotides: TGTGCCACCAGTGAAAACAGGTGCTTTCGTGACGAGCAGTACTTC.

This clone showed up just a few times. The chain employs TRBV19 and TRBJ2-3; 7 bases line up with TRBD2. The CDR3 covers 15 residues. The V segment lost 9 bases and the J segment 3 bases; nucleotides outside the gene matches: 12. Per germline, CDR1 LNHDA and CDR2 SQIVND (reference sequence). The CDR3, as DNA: TGTGCCAGCATCCCGAGCGGGGAGGCGACAGATACGCAGTATTTT. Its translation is CASIPSGEATDTQYF. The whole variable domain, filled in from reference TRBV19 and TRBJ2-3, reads DGGITQSPKYLFRKEGQNVTLSCEQNLNHDAMYWYRQDPGQGLRLIYYSQIVNDFQKGDIAEGYSVSREKKESFPLTVTSAQKNPTAFYLCASIPSGEATDTQYFGPGTRLTVL.

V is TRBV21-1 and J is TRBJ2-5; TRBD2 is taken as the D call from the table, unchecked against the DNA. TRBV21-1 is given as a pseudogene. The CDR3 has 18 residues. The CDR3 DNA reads TGTGCCACCTTGCGCGGGGGGGCCGGAGCCCTACTTCAAGAGACCCAGTACTTC. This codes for CATLRGGAGALLQETQYF.

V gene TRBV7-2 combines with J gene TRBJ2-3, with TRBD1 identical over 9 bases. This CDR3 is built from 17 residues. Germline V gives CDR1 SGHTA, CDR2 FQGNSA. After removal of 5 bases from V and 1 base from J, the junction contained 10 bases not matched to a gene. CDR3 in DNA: TGTGCCAGCAGCCCGTCGGTCCGACAGGGGGGCACAGATACGCAGTATTTT. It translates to CASSPSVRQGGTDTQYF.

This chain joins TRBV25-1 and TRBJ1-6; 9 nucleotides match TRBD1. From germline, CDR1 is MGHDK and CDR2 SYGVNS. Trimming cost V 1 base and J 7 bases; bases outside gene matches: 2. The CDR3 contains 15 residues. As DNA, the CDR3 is TGTGCCAGCAGTGAATCGGGGACAGGGAATTCACCCCTCCACTTT. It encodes CASSESGTGNSPLHF.

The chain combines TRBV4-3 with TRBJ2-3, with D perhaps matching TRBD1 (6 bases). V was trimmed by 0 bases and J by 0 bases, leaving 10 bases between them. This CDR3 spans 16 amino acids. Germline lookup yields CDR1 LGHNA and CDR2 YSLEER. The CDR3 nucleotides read TGCGCCAGCAGCCAAGAGGGCAGGGGTAGCACAGATACGCAGTATTTT. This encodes CASSQEGRGSTDTQYF.

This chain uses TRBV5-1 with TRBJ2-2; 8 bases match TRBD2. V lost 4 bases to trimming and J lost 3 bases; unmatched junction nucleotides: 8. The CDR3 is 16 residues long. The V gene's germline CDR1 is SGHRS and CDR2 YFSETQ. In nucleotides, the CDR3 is TGCGCCAGCAGCCTCCGAGGGCGGGGGGACACCGGGGAGCTGTTTTTT. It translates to CASSLRGRGDTGELFF.

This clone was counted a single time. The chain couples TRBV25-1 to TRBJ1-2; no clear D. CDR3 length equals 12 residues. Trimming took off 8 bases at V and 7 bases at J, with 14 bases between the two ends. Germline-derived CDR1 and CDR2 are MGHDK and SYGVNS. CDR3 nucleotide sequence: TGTGCCAGCTACCAGCCCGGGATTGGCTACACCTTC. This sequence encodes CASYQPGIGYTF.

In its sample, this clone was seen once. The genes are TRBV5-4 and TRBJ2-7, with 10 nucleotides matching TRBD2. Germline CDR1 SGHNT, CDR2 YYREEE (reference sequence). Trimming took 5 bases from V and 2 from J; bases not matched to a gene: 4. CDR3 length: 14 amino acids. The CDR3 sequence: CASSIGTSAYEQYF. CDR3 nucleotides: TGTGCCAGCAGTATCGGGACTAGCGCCTACGAGCAGTACTTC.

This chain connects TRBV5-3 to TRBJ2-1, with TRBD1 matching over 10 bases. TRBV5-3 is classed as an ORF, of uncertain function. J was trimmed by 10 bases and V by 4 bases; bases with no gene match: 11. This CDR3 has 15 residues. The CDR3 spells CARSNRDRGFREQFF. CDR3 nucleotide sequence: TGTGCCAGAAGCAACCGGGACAGGGGATTCAGGGAGCAGTTCTTC.

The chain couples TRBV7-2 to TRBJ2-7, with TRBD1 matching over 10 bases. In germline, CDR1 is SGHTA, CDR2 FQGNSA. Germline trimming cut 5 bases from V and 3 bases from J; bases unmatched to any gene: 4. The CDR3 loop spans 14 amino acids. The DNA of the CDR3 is TGTGCCAGCAGCCGGGGGACAGGGGACTACGAGCAGTACTTC. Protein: CASSRGTGDYEQYF.

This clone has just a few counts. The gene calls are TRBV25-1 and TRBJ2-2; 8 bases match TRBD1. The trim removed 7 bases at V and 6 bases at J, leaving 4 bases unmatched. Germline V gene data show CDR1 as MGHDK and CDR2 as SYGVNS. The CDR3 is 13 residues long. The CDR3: CASTPGGPGELFF. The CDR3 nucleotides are TGTGCCAGCACCCCAGGGGGCCCCGGGGAGCTGTTTTTT.

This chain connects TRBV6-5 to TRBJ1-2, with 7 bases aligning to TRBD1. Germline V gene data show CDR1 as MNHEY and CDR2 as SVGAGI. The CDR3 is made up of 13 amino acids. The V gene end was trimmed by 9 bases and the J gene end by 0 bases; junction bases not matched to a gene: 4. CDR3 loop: CASRQGANYGYTF. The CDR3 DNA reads TGTGCCAGTAGACAGGGAGCTAACTATGGCTACACCTTC.

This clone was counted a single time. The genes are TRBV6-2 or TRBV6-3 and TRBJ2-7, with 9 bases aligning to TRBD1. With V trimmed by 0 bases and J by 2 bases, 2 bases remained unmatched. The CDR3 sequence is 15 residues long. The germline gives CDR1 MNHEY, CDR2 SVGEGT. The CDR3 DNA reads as TGTGCCAGCAGTTACTCACGGGACAGGGCCTACGAGCAGTACTTC. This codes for CASSYSRDRAYEQYF.

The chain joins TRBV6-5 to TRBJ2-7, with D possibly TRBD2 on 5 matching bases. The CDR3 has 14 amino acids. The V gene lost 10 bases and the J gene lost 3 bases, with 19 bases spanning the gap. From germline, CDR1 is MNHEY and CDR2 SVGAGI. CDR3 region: CATARVPRDYEQYF. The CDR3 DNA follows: TGTGCCACCGCGCGGGTCCCCCGGGACTACGAGCAGTACTTC.

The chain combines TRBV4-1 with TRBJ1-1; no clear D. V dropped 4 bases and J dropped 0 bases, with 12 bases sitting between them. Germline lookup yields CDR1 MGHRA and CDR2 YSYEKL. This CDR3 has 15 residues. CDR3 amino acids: CASSPRSGMNTEAFF. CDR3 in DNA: TGCGCCAGCAGCCCCCGTTCGGGAATGAACACTGAAGCTTTCTTT.

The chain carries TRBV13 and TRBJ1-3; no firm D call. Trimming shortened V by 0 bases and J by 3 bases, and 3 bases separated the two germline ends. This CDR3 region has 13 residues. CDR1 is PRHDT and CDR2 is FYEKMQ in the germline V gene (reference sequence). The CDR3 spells CASSLGYGNTIYF. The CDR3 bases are TGTGCCAGCAGCTTAGGGTATGGAAACACCATATATTTT.

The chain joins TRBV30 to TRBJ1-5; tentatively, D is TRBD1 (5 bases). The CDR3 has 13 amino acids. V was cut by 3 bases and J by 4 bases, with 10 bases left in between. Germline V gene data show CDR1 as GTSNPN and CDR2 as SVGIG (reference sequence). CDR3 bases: TGTGCCTGGAGCATTGACAGAAATCAGCCCCAGCATTTT. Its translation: CAWSIDRNQPQHF.

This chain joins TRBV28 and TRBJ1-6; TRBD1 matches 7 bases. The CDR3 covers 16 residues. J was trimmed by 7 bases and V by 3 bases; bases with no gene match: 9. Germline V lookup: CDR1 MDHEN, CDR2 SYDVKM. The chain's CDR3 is CASSFVAGGKNSPLHF. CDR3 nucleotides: TGTGCCAGCAGTTTCGTGGCAGGGGGAAAGAATTCACCCCTCCACTTT.

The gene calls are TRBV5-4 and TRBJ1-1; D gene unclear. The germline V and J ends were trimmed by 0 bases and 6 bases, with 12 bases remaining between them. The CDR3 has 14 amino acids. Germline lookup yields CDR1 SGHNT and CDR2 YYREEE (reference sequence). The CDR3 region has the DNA TGTGCCAGCAGCTTGGACCTACCATCGCCTGAAGCTTTCTTT. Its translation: CASSLDLPSPEAFF.

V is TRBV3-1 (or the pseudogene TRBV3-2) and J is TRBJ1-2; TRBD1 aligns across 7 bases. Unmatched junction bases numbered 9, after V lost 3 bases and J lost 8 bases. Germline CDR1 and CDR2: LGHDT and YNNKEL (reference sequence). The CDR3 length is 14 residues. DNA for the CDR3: TGTGCCAGCAGCCACCGACAGGGAAGTTTCGGCTACACCTTC. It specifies CASSHRQGSFGYTF.

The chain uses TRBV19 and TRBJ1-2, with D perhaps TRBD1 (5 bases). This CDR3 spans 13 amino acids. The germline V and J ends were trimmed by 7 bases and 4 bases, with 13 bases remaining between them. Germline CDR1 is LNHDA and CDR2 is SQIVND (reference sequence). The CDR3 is CASMMWGGYGYTF. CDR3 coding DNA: TGTGCCAGTATGATGTGGGGGGGCTATGGCTACACCTTC.

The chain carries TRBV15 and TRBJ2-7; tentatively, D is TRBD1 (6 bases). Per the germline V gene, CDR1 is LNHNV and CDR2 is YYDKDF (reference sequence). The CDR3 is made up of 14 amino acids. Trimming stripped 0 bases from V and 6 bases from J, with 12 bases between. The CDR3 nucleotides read TGTGCCACCAGCAGAGATGGGGCAGGGGCCGAGCAGTACTTC. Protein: CATSRDGAGAEQYF. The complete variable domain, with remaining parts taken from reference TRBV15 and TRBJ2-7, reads DAMVIQNPRYQVTQFGKPVTLSCSQTLNHNVMYWYQQKSSQAPKLLFHYYDKDFNNEADTPDNFQSRRPNTSFCFLDIRSPGLGDTAMYLCATSRDGAGAEQYFGPGTRLTVT.

CDR3 sequence: CASSQSPNSEWDTQYF. For the CDR3, the DNA is TGTGCCAGCAGCCAAAGCCCGAATAGTGAGTGGGATACGCAGTATTTT. The gene calls are TRBV4-2 and TRBJ2-3; D remains ambiguous. The CDR3 contains 16 residues. V was shortened by 2 bases and J by 6 bases, with 18 bases between the two germline ends. Germline V gene lookup returns CDR1 LGHNA and CDR2 YNFKEQ.

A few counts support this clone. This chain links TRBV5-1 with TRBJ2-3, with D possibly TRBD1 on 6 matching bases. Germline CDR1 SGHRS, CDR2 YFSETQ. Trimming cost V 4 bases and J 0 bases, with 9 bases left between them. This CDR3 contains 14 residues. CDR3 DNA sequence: TGCGCCAGCAGCACGGGACAAAGCACAGATACGCAGTATTTT. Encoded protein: CASSTGQSTDTQYF.

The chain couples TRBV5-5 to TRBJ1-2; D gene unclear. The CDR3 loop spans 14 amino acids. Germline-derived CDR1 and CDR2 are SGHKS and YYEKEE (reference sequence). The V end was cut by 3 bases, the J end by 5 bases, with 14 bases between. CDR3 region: CASSSTASGYGYTF. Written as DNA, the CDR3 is TGTGCCAGCAGCTCGACGGCCTCGGGGTATGGCTACACCTTC.